Listed below are T cell receptor beta chains from one sample, sequenced in a study of Graves' ophthalmopathy and Graves' hyperthyroidism. TCRdb itself ran the multiplex PCR reads through MiXCR, one entry per CDR3 protein. The table lists approximately 150,000 distinct CDR3 sequences, 39% of them singletons, with roughly 9% in the top ten. Sequences were obtained from peripheral blood. The receptors here all came from a man aged 25-45 years with Graves' ophthalmopathy. CDR3s include the opening cysteine and the closing phenylalanine or tryptophan. D genes are given only for firm matches. The listing skips clone size in some rows; elsewhere it reads once, few, many or a size class.

D	size	V	J	DNA	CDR3
.	few	TRBV12-3/TRBV12-4	TRBJ1-1	TGTGCCAGCAGTCAGGGGACCCCTGAAGCTTTCTTT	CASSQGTPEAFF
.	.	TRBV6-2/TRBV6-3	TRBJ1-5	TGTGCCAGCAGTTACTCGCGGACGATTGACAATCAGCCCCAGCATTTT	CASSYSRTIDNQPQHF
.	.	TRBV6-2/TRBV6-3	TRBJ2-7	TGTGCCAGCAGTTACTCGAACGGGGAAGGCCACGAGCAGTACTTC	CASSYSNGEGHEQYF
.	many	TRBV6-5	TRBJ1-1	TGTGCCAGCAGTTACTTATGGCCCGACACTGAAGCTTTCTTT	CASSYLWPDTEAFF
.	.	TRBV7-8	TRBJ2-7	TGTGCCAGCAGCTGGACTAAATCCTACGAGCAGTACTTC	CASSWTKSYEQYF
TRBD2	many	TRBV30	TRBJ2-4	TGTGCCTGGACCGAGGGATCTAGCGGACCCAAAAACATTCAGTACTTC	CAWTEGSSGPKNIQYF
.	.	TRBV19	TRBJ2-7	TGTGCCAGTAGTACCAGCATCTCCTACGAGCAGTACTTC	CASSTSISYEQYF
.	.	TRBV28	TRBJ2-7	TGTGCCAGCAGTTTTCTTAACGAGCAGTACTTC	CASSFLNEQYF
TRBD1	few	TRBV12-3/TRBV12-4	TRBJ2-7	TGTGCCAGCAGTTTCCGACAGGGGATGAGGGAGCAGTACTTC	CASSFRQGMREQYF
.	once	TRBV28	TRBJ2-4	TGTGCCAGCAATACTCTAAGATCAGCCAAAAACATTCAGTACTTC	CASNTLRSAKNIQYF
TRBD1	many	TRBV6-1	TRBJ1-5	TGTGCCAGCAGTGAAGCACTACCCGGGACAGGGAACAATCAGCCCCAGCATTTT	CASSEALPGTGNNQPQHF
TRBD2	.	TRBV2	TRBJ2-5	TGTGCCAGCAGTGAAGTTGGCCTAGCGGGAGAGACCCAGTACTTC	CASSEVGLAGETQYF
TRBD1	many	TRBV6-1	TRBJ1-5	TGTGCCAGCAGTGAGCAGGGGGTCCGGCCCCAGCATTTT	CASSEQGVRPQHF
TRBD1	.	TRBV4-1	TRBJ2-5	TGCGCCAGCAGCCAAATTAGACAGGGTGTACGAGAGACCCAGTACTTC	CASSQIRQGVRETQYF
TRBD1	few	TRBV6-1	TRBJ1-5	TGTGCCAGCAGTGAATTTCAAGGGGGCGAACAGCCCCAGCATTTT	CASSEFQGGEQPQHF
.	many	TRBV11-2	TRBJ2-7	TGTGCCAGCAGCTTACCTACACAGGGTATCTACGAGCAGTACTTC	CASSLPTQGIYEQYF
.	few	TRBV19	TRBJ1-1	TGTGCCACCGAAGGGGGGAGATGGACTGAAGCTTTCTTT	CATEGGRWTEAFF
.	.	TRBV19	TRBJ2-7	TGTGCCAGTAGTATGGGGGCTAGCTCTCTATCCGAGCAGTACTTC	CASSMGASSLSEQYF
TRBD1	many	TRBV12-3/TRBV12-4	TRBJ1-5	TGTGCCAGCAGTTTAGGGACAGGCCATCAGCCCCAGCATTTT	CASSLGTGHQPQHF
TRBD1	.	TRBV6-1	TRBJ2-7	TGTGCCAGCAGCCAAGACAGGGGCTCCCAGTACGCGCAGTACTTC	CASSQDRGSQYAQYF
TRBD1	once	TRBV2	TRBJ1-1	TGTGCCAGCAGTAAAGGGACAGGGGCGGCTGAAGCTTTCTTT	CASSKGTGAAEAFF
.	.	TRBV28	TRBJ1-1	TGTGCCAGCAGTACGCCCCCGTTGACTTTCTTT	CASSTPPLTFF
TRBD1	many	TRBV29-1	TRBJ2-7	TGCAGCGTCTGGGCCGGGACAGGGGACTACGAGCAGTACTTC	CSVWAGTGDYEQYF
TRBD2	few	TRBV19	TRBJ2-5	TGTGCCAGTAGTTCGGAACTAGCGGGGCAAGAGACCCAGTACTTC	CASSSELAGQETQYF
.	.	TRBV6-1	TRBJ1-5	TGTGCCAGCACTGAAGTGGAGGGAGGGGACCAGCCCCAGCATTTT	CASTEVEGGDQPQHF
.	many	TRBV28	TRBJ2-7	TGTGCCAGCAGGACGGGCGGGGCCGCCTACGAGCAGTACTTC	CASRTGGAAYEQYF
.	many	TRBV20-1	TRBJ2-7	TGCAGTGGCCAAGCTGACCTCTCCTACGAGCAGTACTTC	CSGQADLSYEQYF
.	.	TRBV2	TRBJ1-5	TGTGCCAGCAGTGAAGCGCTGTGGTCGCTCAATCAGCCCCAGCATTTT	CASSEALWSLNQPQHF
.	once	TRBV6-2/TRBV6-3	TRBJ2-5	TGTGCCAGCAGTTACTCGCCGGAGACCCAGTACTTC	CASSYSPETQYF
.	many	TRBV6-2/TRBV6-3	TRBJ1-5	TGTGCCAGCAAGCCGGGACAAAATAGCAATCAGCCCCAGCATTTT	CASKPGQNSNQPQHF
TRBD2	many	TRBV12-5	TRBJ2-7	TGTGCTAGTGGTTTGGCACCCCTACTAGCGGGATCGGGCGAGCAGTACTTC	CASGLAPLLAGSGEQYF
.	.	TRBV6-1	TRBJ1-6	TGTGCCAGCAATGCCCCCAATCTCGACAGGAGGAATTCACCCCTCCACTTT	CASNAPNLDRRNSPLHF
TRBD1	many	TRBV24-1	TRBJ2-7	TGTGCCACCAGTGATTCGGGGACAGGACTCTCCTACGAGCAGTACTTC	CATSDSGTGLSYEQYF
TRBD2	many	TRBV2	TRBJ2-7	TGTGCCAGCAGATCAGGACTAGCCAACGAGCAGTACTTC	CASRSGLANEQYF
.	many	TRBV6-5	TRBJ1-1	TGTGCCAGCAGAAAGACTCCCGTCCCTGAAGCTTTCTTT	CASRKTPVPEAFF
TRBD1	.	TRBV24-1	TRBJ2-7	TGTGCCACCAGTGGTACCTCCGGACAGGCCTACGAGCAGTACTTC	CATSGTSGQAYEQYF
TRBD2	many	TRBV5-6	TRBJ2-5	TGTGCCAGCAGGTTCGGGGGGGGGGAGACCCAGTACTTC	CASRFGGGETQYF
.	.	TRBV6-1	TRBJ1-2	TGTGCCAGCAGTGAACAGGGCCTACCTAACTATGGCTACACCTTC	CASSEQGLPNYGYTF